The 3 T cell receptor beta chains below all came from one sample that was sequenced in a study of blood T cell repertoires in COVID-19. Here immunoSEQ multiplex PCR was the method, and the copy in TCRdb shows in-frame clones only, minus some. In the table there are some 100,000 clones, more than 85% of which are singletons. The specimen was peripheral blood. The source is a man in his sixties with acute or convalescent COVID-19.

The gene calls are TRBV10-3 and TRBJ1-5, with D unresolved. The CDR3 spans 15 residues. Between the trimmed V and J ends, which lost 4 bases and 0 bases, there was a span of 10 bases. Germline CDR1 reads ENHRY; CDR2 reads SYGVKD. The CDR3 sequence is CAISGGGSSNQPQHF. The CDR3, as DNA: TGTGCCATCAGTGGAGGAGGCAGTAGCAATCAGCCCCAGCATTTT.

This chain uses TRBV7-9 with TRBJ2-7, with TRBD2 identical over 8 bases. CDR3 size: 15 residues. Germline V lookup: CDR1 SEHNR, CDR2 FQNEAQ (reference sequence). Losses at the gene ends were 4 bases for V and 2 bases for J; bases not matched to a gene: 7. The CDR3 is CASSSRGGPPYEQYF. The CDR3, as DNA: TGTGCCAGCAGCTCCCGGGGGGGGCCTCCCTACGAGCAGTACTTC.

CDR3 coding DNA: TGTGCCAGCACCCCGGGACTAGCGAATTACAATGAGCAGTTCTTC. This codes for CASTPGLANYNEQFF. This chain links TRBV9 with TRBJ2-1; TRBD2 matches 10 bases. V gave up 6 bases and J gave up 4 bases; unmatched junction bases: 7. Germline-derived CDR1 and CDR2 are SGDLS and YYNGEE. This CDR3 has 15 amino acids.